This entry lists 3 T cell receptor beta chains sequenced from one sample in a study of T cells in Graves' hyperthyroidism and ophthalmopathy. Amplified regions were TCR beta CDR3 sequences from RNA transcripts. RT-PCR in the first round (using the HTBI primer set) targeted the TCR CDR3. MiXCR, applied by TCRdb to the multiplex PCR reads, yields one record per CDR3 protein. The table has hundreds of thousands of distinct CDR3 sequences, roughly 13% seen once; the top ten hold 5% to 7%. Source material: blood. These TCRs come from a woman in her 30s with Graves' hyperthyroidism that later progressed to Graves' ophthalmopathy.

The V gene is TRBV19, the J gene TRBJ2-2, with D hard to call. This CDR3 is 17 amino acids long. Germline values: CDR1 LNHDA, CDR2 SQIVND (reference sequence). Trimming took 2 bases from V and 3 from J, leaving 16 bases between them. The CDR3: CASSIPRYSLDTGELFF. The CDR3 nucleotides are TGTGCCAGTAGTATACCCCGTTACAGTCTAGACACCGGGGAGCTGTTTTTT.

The chain employs TRBV5-6 and TRBJ2-7; the match to TRBD2 covers 7 bases. The junction had 9 bases not matched to a gene; V was cut back by 4 bases and J by 5 bases. This CDR3 has 14 residues. Germline V gene lookup returns CDR1 SGHDT and CDR2 YYEEEE. In nucleotides, the CDR3 is TGTGCCAGCAGCGGGCGGACTAGTATCGACGAGCAGTACTTC. Translation: CASSGRTSIDEQYF.

This clonotype has ten or more counts. The V and J genes are TRBV19 and TRBJ1-1; no definite D call. Trimming left V 3 bases short and J 1 base short, with 15 bases between. Germline CDR1 is LNHDA and CDR2 is SQIVND (reference sequence). This CDR3 contains 16 residues. Written as DNA, the CDR3 is TGTGCCAGTAGTATTAACCTCCCCCCCGGGAACACTGAAGCTTTCTTT. Translating it yields CASSINLPPGNTEAFF.